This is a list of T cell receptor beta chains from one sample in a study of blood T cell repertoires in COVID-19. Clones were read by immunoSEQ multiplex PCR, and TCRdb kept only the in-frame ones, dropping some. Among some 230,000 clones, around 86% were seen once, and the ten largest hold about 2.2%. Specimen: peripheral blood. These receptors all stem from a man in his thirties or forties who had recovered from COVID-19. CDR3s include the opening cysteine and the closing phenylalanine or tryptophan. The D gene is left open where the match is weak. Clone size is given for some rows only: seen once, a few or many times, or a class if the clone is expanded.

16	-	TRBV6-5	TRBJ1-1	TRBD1	TGTGCCAGCAGTTACGCTTTTCAAGCAGGGGGGACTGAAGCTTTCTTT	CASSYAFQAGGTEAFF
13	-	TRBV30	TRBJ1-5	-	TGTGCCTGGGGACCAGGTGGATGGCAGCCCCAGCATTTT	CAWGPGGWQPQHF
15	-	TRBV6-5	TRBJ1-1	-	TGTGCCAGCAGTTACCGTCGGGGAATGAACACTGAAGCTTTCTTT	CASSYRRGMNTEAFF
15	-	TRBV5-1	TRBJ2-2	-	TGCGCCAGCAGCACTACGACAGTTAACACCGGGGAGCTGTTTTTT	CASSTTTVNTGELFF
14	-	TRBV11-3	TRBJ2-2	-	TGTGCCAGCAGCAGGACCGGAGGCACCGGGGAGCTGTTTTTT	CASSRTGGTGELFF
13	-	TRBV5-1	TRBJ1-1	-	TGCGCCAGCGCTGAAAGCCTGAACACTGAAGCTTTCTTT	CASAESLNTEAFF
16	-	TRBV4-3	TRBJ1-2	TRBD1	TGCGCCAGCAGCCAAGCCGGGACAGATACTAACTATGGCTACACCTTC	CASSQAGTDTNYGYTF
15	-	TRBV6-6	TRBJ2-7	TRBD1	TGTGCCAGCAGTGCCGGACAGGCGTTACCCTACGAGCAGTACTTC	CASSAGQALPYEQYF
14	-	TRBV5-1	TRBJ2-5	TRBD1	TGCGCCAGCAGCTTAGGGACAGTCCAAGAGACCCAGTACTTC	CASSLGTVQETQYF
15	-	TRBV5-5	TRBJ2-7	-	TGTGCCAGCAGCTTAGGAGTCGGCACCTCCTACGAGCAGTACTTC	CASSLGVGTSYEQYF
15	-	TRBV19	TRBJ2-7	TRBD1	TGTGCCAGTAGCCCCGGGACAGGGGACGGGTACGAGCAGTACTTC	CASSPGTGDGYEQYF
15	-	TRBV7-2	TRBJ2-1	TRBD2	TGTGCCAGCAGACTTAGAGGGATAGCGGGGAACGAGCAGTTCTTC	CASRLRGIAGNEQFF
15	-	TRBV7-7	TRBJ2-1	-	TGTGCCAGCAGCTTCGGGGTGAGCTCCTACAATGAGCAGTTCTTC	CASSFGVSSYNEQFF
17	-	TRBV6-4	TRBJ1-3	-	TGTGCCAGCAGTGCCAATAGAAGGACAACGGATGGAAACACCATATATTTT	CASSANRRTTDGNTIYF
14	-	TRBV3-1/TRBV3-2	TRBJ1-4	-	TGTGCCAGCAGCCCCGCCGGGAAGGATGAAAAACTGTTTTTT	CASSPAGKDEKLFF
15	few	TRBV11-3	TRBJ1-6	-	TGTGCCAGCAGGCAACATTATAGGAAGCGTTCACCCCTCCACTTT	CASRQHYRKRSPLHF
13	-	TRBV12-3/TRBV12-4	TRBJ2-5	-	TGTGCCAGCAGTTTTGGCAGACAAGAGACCCAGTACTTC	CASSFGRQETQYF
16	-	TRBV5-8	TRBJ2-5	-	TGTGCCAGCAGCTTGGGTGCGAGCCGGTACCAAGAGACCCAGTACTTC	CASSLGASRYQETQYF
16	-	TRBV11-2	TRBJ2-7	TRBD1	TGTGCCAGCAGCTCCCTTTTAGGGACAGGGTTTGACGAGCAGTACTTC	CASSSLLGTGFDEQYF
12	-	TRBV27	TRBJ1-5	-	TGTGCCACAGGGATGCGCAATCAGCCCCAGCATTTT	CATGMRNQPQHF
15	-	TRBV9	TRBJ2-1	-	TGTGCCAGCAGCGTAGAGGGGGGGGCCCCAAATGAGCAGTTCTTC	CASSVEGGAPNEQFF
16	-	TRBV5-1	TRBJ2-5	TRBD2	TGCGCCAGCACCGGGTTGGGCGAAGGGAGGGGAGAGACCCAGTACTTC	CASTGLGEGRGETQYF
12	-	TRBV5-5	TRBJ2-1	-	TGTGCCAGCAGCTTGATCAGGGGTGAGCAGTTCTTC	CASSLIRGEQFF
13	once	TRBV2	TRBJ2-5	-	TGTGCCAGCAGCCTAGACTTAGTGCGGACCCAGTACTTC	CASSLDLVRTQYF
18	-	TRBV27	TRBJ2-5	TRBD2	TGTGCCCCAGGGAAGGGACCCGGGACTAGCGGGTACCAAGAGACCCAGTACTTC	CAPGKGPGTSGYQETQYF
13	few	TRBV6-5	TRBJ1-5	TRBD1	TGTGCCAGCACCAGGACAGGGGATCAGCCCCAGCATTTT	CASTRTGDQPQHF
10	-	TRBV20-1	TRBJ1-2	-	TGCAGTGCGCCCGTCGGTGGCTACACCTTC	CSAPVGGYTF
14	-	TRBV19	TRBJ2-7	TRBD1	TGTGCCAGTAGCATAGCCGGACAGGGCCACGAGCAGTACTTC	CASSIAGQGHEQYF
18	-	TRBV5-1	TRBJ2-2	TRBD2	TGCGCCAGCAGCTTAAGCCTAGCGGGGGGGCCGAGCACCGGGGAGCTGTTTTTT	CASSLSLAGGPSTGELFF
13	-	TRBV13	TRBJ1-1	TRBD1	TGTGCCAGCGGGGGGACAGCTAACACTGAAGCTTTCTTT	CASGGTANTEAFF
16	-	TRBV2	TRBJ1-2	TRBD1	TGTGCCAGCAGTGTGAGGACAGGGGGCGCCTCTGACGGCTACACCTTC	CASSVRTGGASDGYTF
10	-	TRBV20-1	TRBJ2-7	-	TGCAGTGCTCAGGCCTACGAGCAGTACTTC	CSAQAYEQYF
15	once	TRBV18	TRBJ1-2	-	TGTGCCAGCTCACCACAGGGGAGGGATTCGTATGGCTACACCTTC	CASSPQGRDSYGYTF
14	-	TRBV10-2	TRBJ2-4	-	TGCGCCAGCAAGCAGGGACTAGCCAAAAACATTCAGTACTTC	CASKQGLAKNIQYF
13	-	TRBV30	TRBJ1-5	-	TGTGCCTGGAGTGTACAGGAAGATCAGCCCCAGCATTTT	CAWSVQEDQPQHF
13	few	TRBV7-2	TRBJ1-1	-	TGTGCCAGCAGTACAGATATGAACACTGAAGCTTTCTTT	CASSTDMNTEAFF
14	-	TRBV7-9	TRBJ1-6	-	TGTGCCAGCACCCTAAAGGGGCCTAATTCACCCCTCCACTTT	CASTLKGPNSPLHF
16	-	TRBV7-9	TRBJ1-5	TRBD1	TGTGCCAGCAGCCTCTCAAAGACAGGGGGGAATCAGCCCCAGCATTTT	CASSLSKTGGNQPQHF
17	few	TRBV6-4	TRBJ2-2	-	TGTGCCAGCAGTGACTCGACCAGGGGCGCGAACACCGGGGAGCTGTTTTTT	CASSDSTRGANTGELFF
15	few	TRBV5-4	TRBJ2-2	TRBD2	TGTGCCAGCAGCTTAGGCGGGGGGGCCGGCGGGGAGCTGTTTTTT	CASSLGGGAGGELFF
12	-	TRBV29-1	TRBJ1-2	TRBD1	TGCAGCGTTGAAAGGGACAGGGGGGGCTACACCTTC	CSVERDRGGYTF
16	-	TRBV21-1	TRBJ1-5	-	TGTGCCAGCAGCAAAGTGATTTGTGAGGGCAATCAGCCCCAGCATTTT	CASSKVICEGNQPQHF
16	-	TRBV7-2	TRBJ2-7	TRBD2	TGTGCCAGCAGCTTATCTAGCGGGGGGCTTTCCTACGAGCAGTACTTC	CASSLSSGGLSYEQYF
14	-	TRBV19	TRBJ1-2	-	TGTGCCAGTAGTATATGGGAGCGTTTCTATGGCTACACCTTC	CASSIWERFYGYTF
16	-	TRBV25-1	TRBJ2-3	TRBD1	TGTGCCACCATCTTACCTCGACAGGGGATCACAGATACGCAGTATTTT	CATILPRQGITDTQYF
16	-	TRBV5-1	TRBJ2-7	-	TGCGCCAGCAGCCCCTCAGGGCCGCTAAGCTCCTACGAGCAGTACTTC	CASSPSGPLSSYEQYF
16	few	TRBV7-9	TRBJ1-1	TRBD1	TGTGCCAGCAGCTCGACAGGGCAGGAGTGGCACACTGAAGCTTTCTTT	CASSSTGQEWHTEAFF
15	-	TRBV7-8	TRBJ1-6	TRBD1	TGTGCCAGCAGCGCCACGGGACAGTATAATTCACCCCTCCACTTT	CASSATGQYNSPLHF
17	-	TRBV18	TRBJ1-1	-	TGTGCCAGCTCACCCACCCAATCAGGGGTGGGGAACACTGAAGCTTTCTTT	CASSPTQSGVGNTEAFF
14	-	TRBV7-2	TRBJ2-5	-	TGTGCCAGCAGCTTAGCGACGACGGGAGAGACCCAGTACTTC	CASSLATTGETQYF
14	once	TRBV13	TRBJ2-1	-	TGTGCCAGCAATGTAGGGGCCGGTTACAATGAGCAGTTCTTC	CASNVGAGYNEQFF
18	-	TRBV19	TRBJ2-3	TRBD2	TGTGCCAGTACTGCGGGACTAGCGGGGACTAGCGGCACAGATACGCAGTATTTT	CASTAGLAGTSGTDTQYF
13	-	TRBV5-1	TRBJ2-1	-	TGCGCCAGCAGCCAGACAGGCTACAATGAGCAGTTCTTC	CASSQTGYNEQFF
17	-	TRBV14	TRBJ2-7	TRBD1	TGTGCCAGCAGCCAACGACCTCCACCGGGACAGACCTACGAGCAGTACTTC	CASSQRPPPGQTYEQYF
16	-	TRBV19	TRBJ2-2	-	TGTGCCAGTAGTTCGCTCGCGGGTCCGAACACCGGGGAGCTGTTTTTT	CASSSLAGPNTGELFF
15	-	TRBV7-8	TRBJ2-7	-	TGTGCCAGCCACCCTTCGACACCTGACCGAGGGGAGCAGTACTTC	CASHPSTPDRGEQYF
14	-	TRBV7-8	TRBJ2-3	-	TGTGCCAGCAGCTTTAATCCTAACACAGATACGCAGTATTTT	CASSFNPNTDTQYF
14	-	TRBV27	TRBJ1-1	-	TGTGCCAGCAGCTTTCAGGGAGGTAGGACTGAAGCTTTCTTT	CASSFQGGRTEAFF
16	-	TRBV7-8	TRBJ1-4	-	TGTGCCAGCAGCTTTGACAGCCTATTTTCGAATGAAAAACTGTTTTTT	CASSFDSLFSNEKLFF
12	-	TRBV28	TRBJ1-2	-	TGTGCCAGCAGTTTTCGTAACTATGGCTACACCTTC	CASSFRNYGYTF